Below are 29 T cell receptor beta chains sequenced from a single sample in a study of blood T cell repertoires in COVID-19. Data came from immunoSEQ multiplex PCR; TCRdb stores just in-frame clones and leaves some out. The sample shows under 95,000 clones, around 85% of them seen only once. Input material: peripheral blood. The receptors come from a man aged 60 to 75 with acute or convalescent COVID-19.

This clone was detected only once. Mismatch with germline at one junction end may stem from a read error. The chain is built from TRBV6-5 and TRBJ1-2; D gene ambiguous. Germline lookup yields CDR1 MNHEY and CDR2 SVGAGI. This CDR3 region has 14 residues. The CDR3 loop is CASRQDLALGEVSF. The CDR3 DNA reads TGTGCCAGCAGACAAGATTTGGCCCTGGGCGAAGTCTCCTTC.

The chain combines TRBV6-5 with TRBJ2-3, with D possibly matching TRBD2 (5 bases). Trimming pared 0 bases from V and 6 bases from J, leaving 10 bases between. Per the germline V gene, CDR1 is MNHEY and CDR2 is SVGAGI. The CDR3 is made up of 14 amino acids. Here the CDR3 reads CASSYSTGRDTQYF. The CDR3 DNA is TGTGCCAGCAGTTACTCGACGGGAAGGGATACGCAGTATTTT.

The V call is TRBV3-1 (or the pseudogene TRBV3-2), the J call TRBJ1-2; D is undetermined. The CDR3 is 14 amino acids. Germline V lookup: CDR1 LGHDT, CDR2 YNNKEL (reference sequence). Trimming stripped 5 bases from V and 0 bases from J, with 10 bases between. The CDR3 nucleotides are TGTGCCAGCAGCGTTGTGCCTACTAACTATGGCTACACCTTC. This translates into CASSVVPTNYGYTF.

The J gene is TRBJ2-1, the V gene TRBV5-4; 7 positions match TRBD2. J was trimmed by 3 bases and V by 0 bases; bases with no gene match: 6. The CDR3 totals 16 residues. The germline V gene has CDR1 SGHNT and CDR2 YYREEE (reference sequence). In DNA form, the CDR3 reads TGTGCCAGCAGCTTGGGGACGGGGGGTTACTACAATGAGCAGTTCTTC. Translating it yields CASSLGTGGYYNEQFF. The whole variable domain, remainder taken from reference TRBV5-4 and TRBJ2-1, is ETGVTQSPTHLIKTRGQQVTLRCSSQSGHNTVSWYQQALGQGPQFIFQYYREEENGRGNFPPRFSGLQFPNYSSELNVNALELDDSALYLCASSLGTGGYYNEQFFGPGTRLTVL.

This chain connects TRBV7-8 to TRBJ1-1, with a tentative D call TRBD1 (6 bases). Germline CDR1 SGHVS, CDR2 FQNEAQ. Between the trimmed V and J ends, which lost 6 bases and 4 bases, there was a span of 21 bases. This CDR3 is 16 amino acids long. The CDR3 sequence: CASSPGGARTITEAFF. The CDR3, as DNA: TGTGCCAGCAGTCCGGGGGGGGCCAGAACGATCACTGAAGCTTTCTTT.

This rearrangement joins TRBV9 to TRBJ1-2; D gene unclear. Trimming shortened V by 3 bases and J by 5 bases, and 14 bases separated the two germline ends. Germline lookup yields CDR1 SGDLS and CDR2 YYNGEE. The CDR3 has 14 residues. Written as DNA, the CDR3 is TGTGCCAGCAGCGCCGGGTCTCCTTTATATGGCTACACCTTC. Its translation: CASSAGSPLYGYTF.

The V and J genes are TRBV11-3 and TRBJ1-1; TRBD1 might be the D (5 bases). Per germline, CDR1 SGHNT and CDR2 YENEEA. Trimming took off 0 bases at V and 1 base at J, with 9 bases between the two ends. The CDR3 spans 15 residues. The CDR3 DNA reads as TGTGCCAGCAGCTTAGATGCCAGGGAGAACACTGAAGCTTTCTTT. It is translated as CASSLDARENTEAFF.

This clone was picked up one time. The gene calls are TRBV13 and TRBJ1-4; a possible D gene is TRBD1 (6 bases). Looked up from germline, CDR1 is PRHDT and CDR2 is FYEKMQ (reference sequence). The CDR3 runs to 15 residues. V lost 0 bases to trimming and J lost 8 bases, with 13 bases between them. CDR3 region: CASSLGAGVLEKLFF. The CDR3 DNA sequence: TGTGCCAGCAGCTTAGGGGCAGGGGTTTTGGAAAAACTGTTTTTT.

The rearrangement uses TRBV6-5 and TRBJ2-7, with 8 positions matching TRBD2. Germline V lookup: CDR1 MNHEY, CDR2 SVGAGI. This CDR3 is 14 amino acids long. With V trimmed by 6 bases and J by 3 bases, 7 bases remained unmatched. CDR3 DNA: TGTGCCAGCAGAGGGAGAGCGGGGGACTACGAGCAGTACTTC. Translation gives CASRGRAGDYEQYF.

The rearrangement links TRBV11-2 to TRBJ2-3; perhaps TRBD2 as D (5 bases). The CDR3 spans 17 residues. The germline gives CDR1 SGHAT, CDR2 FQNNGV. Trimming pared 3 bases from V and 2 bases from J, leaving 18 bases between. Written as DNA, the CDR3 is TGTGCCAGCAGCTTGGTCGCCGGGATTCTTTACACAGATACGCAGTATTTT. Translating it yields CASSLVAGILYTDTQYF.

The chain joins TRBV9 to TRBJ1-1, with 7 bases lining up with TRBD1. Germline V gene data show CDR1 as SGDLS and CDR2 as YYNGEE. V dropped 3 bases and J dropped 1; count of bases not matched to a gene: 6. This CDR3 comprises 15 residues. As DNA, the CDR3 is TGTGCCAGCAGCGCTGCCGGACAGGCGAACACTGAAGCTTTCTTT. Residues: CASSAAGQANTEAFF. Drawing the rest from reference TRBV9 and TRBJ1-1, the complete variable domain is DSGVTQTPKHLITATGQRVTLRCSPRSGDLSVYWYQQSLDQGLQFLIQYYNGEERAKGNILERFSAQQFPDLHSELNLSSLELGDSALYFCASSAAGQANTEAFFGQGTRLTVV.

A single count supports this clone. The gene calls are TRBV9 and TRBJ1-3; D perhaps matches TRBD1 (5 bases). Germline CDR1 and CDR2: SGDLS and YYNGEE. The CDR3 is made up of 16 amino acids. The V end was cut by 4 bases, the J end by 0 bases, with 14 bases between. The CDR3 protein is CASSPRDANSGNTIYF. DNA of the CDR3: TGTGCCAGCAGCCCGCGGGACGCTAACTCTGGAAACACCATATATTTT.

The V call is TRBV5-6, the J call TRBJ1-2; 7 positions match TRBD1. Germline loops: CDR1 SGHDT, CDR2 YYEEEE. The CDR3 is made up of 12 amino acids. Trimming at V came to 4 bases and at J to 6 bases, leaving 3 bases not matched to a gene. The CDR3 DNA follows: TGTGCCAGCAGCCCTCAGGGGGATGGCTACACCTTC. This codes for CASSPQGDGYTF.

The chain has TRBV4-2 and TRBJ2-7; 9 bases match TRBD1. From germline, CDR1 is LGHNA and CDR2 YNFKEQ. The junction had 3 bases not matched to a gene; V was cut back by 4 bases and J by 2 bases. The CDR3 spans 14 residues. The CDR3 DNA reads TGTGCCAGCAGCCTCGGGACAGGGACCTACGAGCAGTACTTC. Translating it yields CASSLGTGTYEQYF.

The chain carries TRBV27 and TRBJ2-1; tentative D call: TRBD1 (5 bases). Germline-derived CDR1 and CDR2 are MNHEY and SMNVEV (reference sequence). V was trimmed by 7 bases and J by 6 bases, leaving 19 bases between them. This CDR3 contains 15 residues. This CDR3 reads CASTLAAGRFNEQFF. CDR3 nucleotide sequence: TGTGCCAGCACCTTAGCCGCAGGGCGTTTCAATGAGCAGTTCTTC.

The CDR3 DNA reads as TGTGCCAGCAGCCCCTCGGGTTTCGGTGGGGGGAATCAGCCCCAGCATTTT. Encoded protein: CASSPSGFGGGNQPQHF. The chain couples TRBV7-8 to TRBJ1-5; D is possibly TRBD1 (5 bases). From germline, CDR1 is SGHVS and CDR2 FQNEAQ. This CDR3 has 17 amino acids. The germline V and J ends were trimmed by 5 bases and 4 bases, with 21 bases remaining between them.

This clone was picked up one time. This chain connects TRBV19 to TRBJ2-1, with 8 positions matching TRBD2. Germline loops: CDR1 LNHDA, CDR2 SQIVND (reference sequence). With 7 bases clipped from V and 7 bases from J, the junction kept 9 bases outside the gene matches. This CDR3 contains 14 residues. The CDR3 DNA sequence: TGTGCCAGTAATCCGGGACTAGATTGGAATGAGCAGTTCTTC. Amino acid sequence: CASNPGLDWNEQFF.

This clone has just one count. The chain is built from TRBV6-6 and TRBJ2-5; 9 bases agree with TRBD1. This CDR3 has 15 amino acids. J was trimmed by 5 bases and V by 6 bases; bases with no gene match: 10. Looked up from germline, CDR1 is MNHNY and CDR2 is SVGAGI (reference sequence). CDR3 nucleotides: TGTGCCAGCAGACCCCGGGACAGGGAGGGGGAGACCCAGTACTTC. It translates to CASRPRDREGETQYF.

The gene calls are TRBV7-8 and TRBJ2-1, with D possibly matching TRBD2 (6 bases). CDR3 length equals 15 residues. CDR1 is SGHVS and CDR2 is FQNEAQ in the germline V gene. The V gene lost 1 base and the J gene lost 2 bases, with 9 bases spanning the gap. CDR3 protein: CASSLGGGTYNEQFF. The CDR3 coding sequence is TGTGCCAGCAGCTTAGGTGGGGGGACCTACAATGAGCAGTTCTTC.

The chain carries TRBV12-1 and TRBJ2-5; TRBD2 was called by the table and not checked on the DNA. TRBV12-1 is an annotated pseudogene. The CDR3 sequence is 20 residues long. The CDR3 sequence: CASSSTRPIISGGAGETQYF. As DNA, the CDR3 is TGTGCCAGCAGCTCCACGCGGCCAATTATTAGCGGGGGGGCCGGGGAGACCCAGTACTTC.

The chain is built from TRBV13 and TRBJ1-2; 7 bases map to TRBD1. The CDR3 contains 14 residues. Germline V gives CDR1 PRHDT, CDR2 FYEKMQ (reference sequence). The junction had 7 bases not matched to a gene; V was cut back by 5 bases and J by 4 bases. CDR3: CASSTRDSFYGYTF. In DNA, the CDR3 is TGTGCCAGCAGCACCCGGGACAGTTTCTATGGCTACACCTTC.

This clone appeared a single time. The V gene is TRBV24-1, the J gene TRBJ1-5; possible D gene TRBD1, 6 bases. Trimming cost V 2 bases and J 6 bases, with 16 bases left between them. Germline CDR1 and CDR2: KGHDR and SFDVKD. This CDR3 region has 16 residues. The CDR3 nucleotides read TGTGCCACCAGTGATTCTCAGGGGAGGGTAGCTCAGCCCCAGCATTTT. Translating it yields CATSDSQGRVAQPQHF.

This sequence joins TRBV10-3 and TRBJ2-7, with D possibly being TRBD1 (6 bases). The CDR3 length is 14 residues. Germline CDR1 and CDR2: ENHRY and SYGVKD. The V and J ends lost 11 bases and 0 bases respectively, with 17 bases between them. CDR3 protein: CAGAQGARSYEQYF. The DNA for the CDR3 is TGTGCCGGAGCACAGGGAGCCCGCTCCTACGAGCAGTACTTC.

In DNA, the CDR3 is TGTGCCAGTAGTGCTGGACAGGGGGGCTCGCTTGGAAAACTGTTTTTT. Its protein product is CASSAGQGGSLGKLFF. The chain links TRBV19 to TRBJ1-4; the match to TRBD1 covers 10 bases. The junction had 13 bases not matched to a gene; V was cut back by 5 bases and J by 10 bases. Germline assignment: CDR1 LNHDA and CDR2 SQIVND (reference sequence). This CDR3 has 16 residues.

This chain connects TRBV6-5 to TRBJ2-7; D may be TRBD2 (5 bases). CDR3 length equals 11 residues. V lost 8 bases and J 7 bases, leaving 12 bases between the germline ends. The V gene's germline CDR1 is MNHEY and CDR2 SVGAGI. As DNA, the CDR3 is TGTGCCAGCCTTTGGGGAGTAGAGCAGTACTTC. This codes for CASLWGVEQYF.

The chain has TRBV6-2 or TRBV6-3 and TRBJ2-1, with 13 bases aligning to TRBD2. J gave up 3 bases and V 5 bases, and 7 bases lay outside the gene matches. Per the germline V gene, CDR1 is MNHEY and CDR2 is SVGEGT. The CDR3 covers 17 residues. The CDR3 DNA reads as TGTGCCAGCAGTCACGGACTAGCGGGGGCGGGCTACAATGAGCAGTTCTTC. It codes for CASSHGLAGAGYNEQFF.

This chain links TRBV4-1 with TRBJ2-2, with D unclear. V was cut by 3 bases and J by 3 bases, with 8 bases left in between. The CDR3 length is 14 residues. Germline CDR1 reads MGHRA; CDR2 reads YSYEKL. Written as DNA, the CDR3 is TGCGCCAGCAGCCAGCTAATATACACCGGGGAGCTGTTTTTT. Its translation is CASSQLIYTGELFF.

DNA for the CDR3: TGTGCCAGTAGTATAGATCCGTGGGACAGCCTATTAGGAGGCTATGGCTACACCTTC. The encoded protein is CASSIDPWDSLLGGYGYTF. The chain couples TRBV19 to TRBJ1-2; 7 nucleotides match TRBD1. The CDR3 length is 19 residues. Germline V lookup: CDR1 LNHDA, CDR2 SQIVND (reference sequence). J gave up 4 bases and V 0 bases, and 17 bases lay outside the gene matches.

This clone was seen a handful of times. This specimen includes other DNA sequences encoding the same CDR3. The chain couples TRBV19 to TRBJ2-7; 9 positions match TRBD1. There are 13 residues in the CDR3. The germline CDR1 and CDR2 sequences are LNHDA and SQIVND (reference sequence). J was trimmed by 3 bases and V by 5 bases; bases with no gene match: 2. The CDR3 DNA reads TGTGCCAGTAGTGTGGACAGGGGCTACGAGCAGTACTTC. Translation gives CASSVDRGYEQYF.